Sequencing of this TCR beta chain was carried out in a study of Ad26.COV2.S vaccination and SARS-CoV-2 variants. Study summary: The authors gave Ad26.COV2.S intramuscularly, either once or twice 56 days apart.

V was trimmed by 3 bases and J by 6 bases, leaving 13 bases between them. Germline assignment: CDR1 SGDLS and CDR2 YYNGEE. The CDR3 spans 14 residues. About this clone: The antigen remains unidentified.

Treatment specified: around 19 received Ad26.COV2.S at low or high dose, single or two shots; roughly five received placebo; per-sample allocation not given. The samples date from day 63 after the first vaccine or placebo injection. Sequencing used immunoSEQ multiplex PCR; TCRdb keeps in-frame clones, though not all of them. The sample contains around 240,000 clones, 85% to 90% of which appear only once. The study's findings and limits: After vaccination, reports described spike-specific CD8+ and CD4+ T cell responses as showing substantial breadth.

The TCR originated in a person aged 18-60 years who received the Ad26.COV2.S COVID-19 vaccine or a placebo. The chain couples TRBV9 to TRBJ1-5, with D perhaps matching TRBD1 (6 bases). The sequences come from peripheral blood, collected in a trial of Ad26.COV2.S vaccine versus placebo. CDR3: CASSAYRDGQPQHF. The CDR3, as DNA: TGTGCCAGCAGCGCCTACAGGGACGGTCAGCCCCAGCATTTT.